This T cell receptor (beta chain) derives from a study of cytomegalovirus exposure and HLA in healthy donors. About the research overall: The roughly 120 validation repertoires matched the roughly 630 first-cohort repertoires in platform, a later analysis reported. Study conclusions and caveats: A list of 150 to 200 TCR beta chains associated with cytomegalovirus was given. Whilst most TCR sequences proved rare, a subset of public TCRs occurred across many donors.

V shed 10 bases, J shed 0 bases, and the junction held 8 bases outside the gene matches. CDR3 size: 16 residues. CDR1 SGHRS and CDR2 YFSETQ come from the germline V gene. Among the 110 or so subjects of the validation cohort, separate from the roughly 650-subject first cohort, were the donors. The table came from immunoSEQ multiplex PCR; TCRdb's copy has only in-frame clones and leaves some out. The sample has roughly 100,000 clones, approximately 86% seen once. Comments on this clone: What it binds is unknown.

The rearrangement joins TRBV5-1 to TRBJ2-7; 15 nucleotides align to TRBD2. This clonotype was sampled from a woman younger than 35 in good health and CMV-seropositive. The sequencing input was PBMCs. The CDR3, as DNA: TGCGCCCGCGGGGGACTAGCGGGGGGCAGCTCCTACGAGCAGTACTTC. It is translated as CARGGLAGGSSYEQYF.